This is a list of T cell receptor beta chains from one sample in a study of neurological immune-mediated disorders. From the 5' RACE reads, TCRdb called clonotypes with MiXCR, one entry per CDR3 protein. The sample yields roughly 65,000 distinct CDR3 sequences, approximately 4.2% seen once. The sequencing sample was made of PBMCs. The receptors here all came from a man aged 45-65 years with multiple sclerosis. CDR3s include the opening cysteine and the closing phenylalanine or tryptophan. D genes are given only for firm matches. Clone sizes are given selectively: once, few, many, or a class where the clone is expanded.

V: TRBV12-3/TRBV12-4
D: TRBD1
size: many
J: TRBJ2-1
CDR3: CASSVDRGLYNEQFF
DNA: TGTGCCAGCAGTGTAGACAGGGGGCTTTACAATGAGCAGTTCTTC

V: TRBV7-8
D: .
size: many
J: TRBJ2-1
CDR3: CASSLDQGQHNEQFF
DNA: TGTGCCAGCAGCTTAGACCAAGGACAGCACAATGAGCAGTTCTTC

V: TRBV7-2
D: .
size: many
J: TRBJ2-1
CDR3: CASSQPDYHNEQFF
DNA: TGTGCCAGCAGCCAGCCCGACTATCACAATGAGCAGTTCTTC

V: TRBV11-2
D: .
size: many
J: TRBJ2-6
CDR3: CASSLGLIRAKVLTF
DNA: TGTGCCAGCAGCTTAGGACTTATCCGGGCCAAAGTCCTGACTTTC

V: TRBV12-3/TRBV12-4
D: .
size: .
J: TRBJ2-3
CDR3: CASSPEGYTQYF
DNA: TGTGCCAGCAGCCCTGAGGGCTATACGCAGTATTTT

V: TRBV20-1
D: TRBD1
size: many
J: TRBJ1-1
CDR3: CSARDSRGLDTEAFF
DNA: TGCAGTGCTAGAGATTCCAGGGGGCTGGACACTGAAGCTTTCTTT

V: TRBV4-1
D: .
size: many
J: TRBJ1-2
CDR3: CASSQEGRGGGYTF
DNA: TGCGCCAGCAGCCAAGAAGGCAGGGGAGGTGGCTACACCTTC

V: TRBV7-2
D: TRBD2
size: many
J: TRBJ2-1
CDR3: CASSLQTSGVGYEQFF
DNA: TGTGCCAGCAGCTTACAAACTAGCGGGGTTGGCTATGAGCAGTTCTTC

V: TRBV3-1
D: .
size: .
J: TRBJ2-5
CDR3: CASSQDRGEETQYF
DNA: TGTGCCAGCAGCCAAGACAGGGGAGAGGAGACCCAGTACTTC

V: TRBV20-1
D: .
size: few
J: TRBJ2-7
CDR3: CSASSIYEQYF
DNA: TGCAGTGCTAGCAGTATCTACGAGCAGTACTTC

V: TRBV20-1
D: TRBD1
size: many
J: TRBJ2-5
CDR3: CSARDFNRGQETQYF
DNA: TGCAGTGCTAGAGATTTTAACAGGGGCCAAGAGACCCAGTACTTC

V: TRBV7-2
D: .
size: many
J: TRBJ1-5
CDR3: CASSQSAGSNQPQHF
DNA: TGTGCCAGCAGCCAATCCGCAGGGAGCAATCAGCCCCAGCATTTT

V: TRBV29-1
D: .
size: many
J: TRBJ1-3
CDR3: CSAAWGSGGSGNTIYF
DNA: TGCAGCGCTGCATGGGGATCGGGTGGATCTGGAAACACCATATATTTT

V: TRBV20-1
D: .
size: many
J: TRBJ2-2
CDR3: CSASLPAGTGELFF
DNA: TGCAGTGCTAGTCTCCCCGCCGGGACCGGGGAGCTGTTTTTT

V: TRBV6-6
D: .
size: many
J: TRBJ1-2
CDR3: CASTIGGAGYGYTF
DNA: TGTGCCAGCACTATAGGGGGGGCTGGCTATGGCTACACCTTC

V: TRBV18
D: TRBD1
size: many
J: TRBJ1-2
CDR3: CASSPATGGINYGYTF
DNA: TGTGCCAGCTCACCGGCGACAGGGGGTATTAACTATGGCTACACCTTC

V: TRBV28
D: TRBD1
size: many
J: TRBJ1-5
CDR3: CAGQGADQPQHF
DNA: TGTGCCGGCCAGGGGGCTGATCAGCCCCAGCATTTT

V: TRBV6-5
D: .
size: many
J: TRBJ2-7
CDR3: CASSYGSRGYEQYF
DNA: TGTGCCAGCAGTTACGGGTCTCGGGGCTACGAGCAGTACTTC

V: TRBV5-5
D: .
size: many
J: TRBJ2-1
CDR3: CASSLTRDRLNEQFF
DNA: TGTGCCAGCAGCTTGACTAGAGACAGGCTTAATGAGCAGTTCTTC

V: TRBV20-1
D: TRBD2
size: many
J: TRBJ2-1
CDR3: CSALALAGRSYNEQFF
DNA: TGCAGTGCTTTAGCCCTAGCGGGTCGCTCCTACAATGAGCAGTTCTTC

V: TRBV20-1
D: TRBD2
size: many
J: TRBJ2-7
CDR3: CSAIMGGDYEQYF
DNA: TGCAGTGCCATTATGGGGGGGGACTACGAGCAGTACTTC

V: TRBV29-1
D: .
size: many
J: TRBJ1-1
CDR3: CSGDIPLLAEAFF
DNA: TGCAGCGGGGACATCCCTCTTCTGGCTGAAGCTTTCTTT

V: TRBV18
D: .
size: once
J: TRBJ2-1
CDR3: CASSPPVQVHWQFF
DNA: TGTGCCAGCTCACCACCTGTGCAGGTCCATTGGCAGTTCTTC

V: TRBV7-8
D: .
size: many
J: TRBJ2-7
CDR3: CASSLSRRFSYEQYF
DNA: TGTGCCAGCAGCTTATCGCGGAGGTTCTCCTACGAGCAGTACTTC

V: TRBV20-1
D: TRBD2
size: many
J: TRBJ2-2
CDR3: CSAGTSGGAGELFF
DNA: TGCAGTGCTGGGACTAGCGGGGGGGCCGGGGAGCTGTTTTTT

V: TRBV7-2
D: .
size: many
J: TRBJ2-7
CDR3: CASSSSGVDWPYF
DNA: TGTGCCAGCAGCTCTTCCGGTGTGGACTGGCCGTACTTC

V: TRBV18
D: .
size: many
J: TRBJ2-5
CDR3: CASSPPLESGTQYF
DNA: TGTGCCAGCTCACCACCGTTAGAGTCGGGGACCCAGTACTTC

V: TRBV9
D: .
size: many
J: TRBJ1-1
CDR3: CASSVGQTSNTEAFF
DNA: TGTGCCAGCAGCGTGGGACAAACCTCGAACACTGAAGCTTTCTTT

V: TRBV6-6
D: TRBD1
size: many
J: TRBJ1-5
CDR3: CASSRQGARSQPQNF
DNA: TGTGCCAGCAGTAGACAGGGGGCGCGGAGTCAGCCCCAGAATTTT

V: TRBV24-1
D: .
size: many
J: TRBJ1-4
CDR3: CATSDQREPNEKLFF
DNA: TGTGCCACCAGTGATCAGAGGGAGCCTAATGAAAAACTGTTTTTT

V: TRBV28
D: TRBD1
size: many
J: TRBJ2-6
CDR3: CASSSAGQASSGANVLTF
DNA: TGTGCCAGCAGTTCCGCGGGACAGGCCAGCTCTGGGGCCAACGTCCTGACTTTC